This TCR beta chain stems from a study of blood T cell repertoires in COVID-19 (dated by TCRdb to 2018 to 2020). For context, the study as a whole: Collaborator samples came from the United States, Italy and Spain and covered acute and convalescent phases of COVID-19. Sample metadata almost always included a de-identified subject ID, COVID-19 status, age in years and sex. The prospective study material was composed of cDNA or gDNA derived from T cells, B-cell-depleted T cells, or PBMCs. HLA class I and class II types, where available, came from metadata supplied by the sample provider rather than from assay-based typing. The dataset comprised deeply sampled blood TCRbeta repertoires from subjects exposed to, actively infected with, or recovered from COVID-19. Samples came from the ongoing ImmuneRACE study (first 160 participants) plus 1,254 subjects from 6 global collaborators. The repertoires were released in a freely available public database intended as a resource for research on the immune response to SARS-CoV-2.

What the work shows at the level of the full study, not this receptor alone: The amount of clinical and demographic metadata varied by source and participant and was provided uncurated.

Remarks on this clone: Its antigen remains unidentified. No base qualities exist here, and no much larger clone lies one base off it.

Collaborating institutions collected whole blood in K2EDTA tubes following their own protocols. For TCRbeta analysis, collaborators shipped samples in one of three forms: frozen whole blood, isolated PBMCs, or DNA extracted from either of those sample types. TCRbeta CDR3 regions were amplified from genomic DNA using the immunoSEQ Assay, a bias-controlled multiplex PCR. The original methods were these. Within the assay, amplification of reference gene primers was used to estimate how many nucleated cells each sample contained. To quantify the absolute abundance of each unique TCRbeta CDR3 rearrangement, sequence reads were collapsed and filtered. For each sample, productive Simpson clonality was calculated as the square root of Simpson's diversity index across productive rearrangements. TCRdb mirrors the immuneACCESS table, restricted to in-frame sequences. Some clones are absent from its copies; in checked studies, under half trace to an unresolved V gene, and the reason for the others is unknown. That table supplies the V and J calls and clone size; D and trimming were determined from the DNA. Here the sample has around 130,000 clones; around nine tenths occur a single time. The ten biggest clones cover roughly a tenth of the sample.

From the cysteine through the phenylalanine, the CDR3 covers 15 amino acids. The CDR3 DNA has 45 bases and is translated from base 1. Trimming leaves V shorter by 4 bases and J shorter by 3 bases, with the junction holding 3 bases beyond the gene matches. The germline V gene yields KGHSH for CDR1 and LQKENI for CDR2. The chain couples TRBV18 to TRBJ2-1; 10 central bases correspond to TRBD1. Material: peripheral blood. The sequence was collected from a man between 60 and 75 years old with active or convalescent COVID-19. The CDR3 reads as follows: CASSRRTGGYNEQFF. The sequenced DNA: TGTGCCAGCTCACGACGGACAGGGGGCTACAATGAGCAGTTCTTC.